This entry concerns a single TCR beta chain. Which antigen it targets is not known. There are no base qualities to consult, and no much larger clone falls within one base. The donors belonged to the validation cohort of 120 subjects, which was separate from the approximately 660-subject first cohort. This record belongs to a study of cytomegalovirus exposure and HLA in healthy donors (TCRdb year 2017). Describing the broader study: According to a later analysis, the 120 or so validation repertoires were produced on the same platform as the roughly 720 repertoires of the first cohort. The study combined high-throughput TCR immunosequencing, statistical association of individual TCRs with disease status, and machine learning to predict cytomegalovirus infection status. The study aimed to test whether cataloging public T cell receptors could reveal signatures of past pathogen exposure. Besides the first cohort of 550 to 750 subjects, a separate validation cohort made up of 120 different subjects was used. Broader findings and caveats from the paper: In vitro tests confirmed that a few of the cytomegalovirus-associated TCR beta chains recognize cytomegalovirus antigens. The authors suggested that the approach could potentially be extended to other disease states and immunological phenotypes. The study listed 150 to 200 TCR beta chains as associated with cytomegalovirus. Most TCR sequences were observed very rarely across donors, whereas some public TCRs were present in many individuals. A later analysis lacked HLA typing for the validation cohort, so it scored co-occurrence in that cohort across all 120 or so repertoires. In a later analysis, TCRs clustered in the first cohort were found to also tend to co-occur in the roughly 110 validation repertoires, with 94% of cluster scores above 0. The classifier was reported to diagnose cytomegalovirus status with high specificity and sensitivity in both the original and validation cohorts.

Libraries were built with the immunoSEQ multiplex PCR assay. In the paper's pipeline: To diagnose cytomegalovirus status from the catalog of TCR beta chain sequences, a statistical classification framework was built. Here the immuneACCESS table is served through TCRdb, limited to in-frame sequences with V and J called. Missing clones are a known gap in these copies; in checked studies unresolved V genes cover under half, and the rest lacks a known reason. That table gives V, J and clone size, and the DNA gave D and trimming. The sample table holds approximately 180,000 clones, of which roughly 83% were seen once. The top ten constitute over 1.1% of the sample. As encoded in the germline V gene, CDR1 is SGHAT while CDR2 is FQNNGV. V lost 1 base and J lost 14 bases; the stretch between them is 15 bases long. The CDR3 sequence holds 13 residues, the cysteine and phenylalanine included. The only DNA kept is the CDR3, 39 bases in frame from the first base.

Sequencing was carried out using PBMCs. This clonotype was sampled from a woman aged 18-29 years in good health and CMV-seronegative. The chain couples TRBV11-2 to TRBJ2-1; no D gene call is confident. For the CDR3, the sequence is CASSLAQDSTKFF. In nucleotide form, the sequence is TGTGCCAGCAGCTTAGCTCAGGATTCGACCAAGTTCTTC.